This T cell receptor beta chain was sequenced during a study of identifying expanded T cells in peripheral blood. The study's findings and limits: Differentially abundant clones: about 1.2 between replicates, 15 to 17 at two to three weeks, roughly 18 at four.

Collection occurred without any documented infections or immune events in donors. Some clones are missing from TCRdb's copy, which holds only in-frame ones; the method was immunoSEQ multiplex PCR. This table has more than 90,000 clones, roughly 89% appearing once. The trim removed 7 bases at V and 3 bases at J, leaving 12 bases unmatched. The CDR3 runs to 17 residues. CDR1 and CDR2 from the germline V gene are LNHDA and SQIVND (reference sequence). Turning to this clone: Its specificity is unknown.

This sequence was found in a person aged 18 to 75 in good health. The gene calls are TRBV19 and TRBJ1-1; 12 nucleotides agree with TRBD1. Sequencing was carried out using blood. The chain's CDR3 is CASNLRDRGRGYTEAFF. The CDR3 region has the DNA TGTGCCAGTAATCTCCGGGACAGGGGGCGAGGATACACTGAAGCTTTCTTT.